The TCR beta chain under discussion was sequenced for a study of blood T cells in healthy people across ages. Study outcomes and limitations: Researchers said unsorted PBMCs prevented a conclusive naive versus antigen-experienced comparison.

Donors ranged from roughly 6 to 90 years old and were healthy Caucasians in Russia. Each donor had 9 to 10 milliliters of peripheral blood drawn. The CDR3 extends over 16 amino acids. Germline V gene lookup returns CDR1 LGHDT and CDR2 YNNKEL (reference sequence). Through a sample-barcoded 5' primer and a J-beta primer mix, a second PCR was run for roughly 6 to 11 cycles. The template-switch adaptor, which had 12 random nucleotides, put a tag on each cDNA molecule. One entry per CDR3 protein results from TCRdb running MiXCR on the 5' RACE reads. The sample carries around 620,000 distinct CDR3 sequences, about 25% recorded once. About this clonotype: Antigen unknown. Its ends do not fully match the called genes, so a read error is possible.

The rearrangement joins TRBV3-1 to TRBJ2-7; 7 bases line up with TRBD2. The sequence was collected from a woman in her 70s in good health. Sequencing was performed on blood. CDR3 nucleotides: TGTGCCGGCAGCCAAGGAGGTCTGCGGGAGCGCGGCGAGCAGTACTTC. This sequence encodes CAGSQGGLRERGEQYF.